One sample yielded the 8 T cell receptor beta chains listed below, sequenced in a study of PD-L1 blockade in urothelial cancer. Method: immunoSEQ multiplex PCR; TCRdb's copy keeps in-frame clones and lacks some. Counted here are about 95,000 clones, over 75% occurring once; the ten biggest clones make up 1.5% to 2%. Time point here: pretreatment peripheral blood. This specimen was PBMCs, taken around atezolizumab (anti-PD-L1) treatment. The receptors here all came from a man aged 55 to 69 with urothelial cancer.

The rearrangement joins TRBV27 to TRBJ2-5, with D possibly TRBD2 on 6 matching bases. The CDR3 extends over 13 amino acids. The germline V gene has CDR1 MNHEY and CDR2 SMNVEV (reference sequence). V lost 9 bases to trimming and J lost 7 bases, with 18 bases between them. CDR3 protein: CASQRAEVGTQYF. For the CDR3, the DNA is TGTGCCAGTCAGCGGGCTGAGGTTGGGACCCAGTACTTC.

Comment on this clone: The same CDR3 also results from other DNA sequences found in this sample. The CDR3 DNA is TGTGCCAGCAGCCAAGATCGGAACACTGAAGCTTTCTTT. Translated, it gives CASSQDRNTEAFF. This chain uses TRBV4-2 with TRBJ1-1, with D uncertain. Looked up from germline, CDR1 is LGHNA and CDR2 is YNFKEQ. The CDR3 runs to 13 residues. The V gene lost 0 bases and the J gene lost 1 base, with 3 bases spanning the gap.

The rearrangement uses TRBV4-2 and TRBJ1-3; possibly TRBD1 for D (5 bases). The CDR3 spans 16 residues. Trimming removed 0 bases from V and 3 bases from J, with 12 bases in between. CDR1 and CDR2 from the germline V gene are LGHNA and YNFKEQ. The CDR3 DNA follows: TGTGCCAGCAGCCAAGATCAAGGGGTCGGTGGAAACACCATATATTTT. Protein sequence: CASSQDQGVGGNTIYF.

The chain uses TRBV9 and TRBJ2-5, with a weak D call TRBD1 (6 bases). The CDR3 consists of 15 residues. The V gene's germline CDR1 is SGDLS and CDR2 YYNGEE. V was pared by 4 bases and J by 5 bases, with 18 bases between. DNA of the CDR3: TGTGCCAGCAGCCCAACAGGGACAAGGGGGGAGACCCAGTACTTC. Translating gives CASSPTGTRGETQYF.

The rearrangement links TRBV30 to TRBJ1-2; D is ambiguous. V dropped 3 bases and J dropped 3 bases, with 11 bases sitting between them. The CDR3 totals 13 residues. Germline V gives CDR1 GTSNPN, CDR2 SVGIG (reference sequence). CDR3 sequence reads: CAWSTGWDYGYTF. Written as DNA, the CDR3 is TGTGCCTGGAGCACGGGATGGGACTATGGCTACACCTTC.

A note on this clone: Other DNA sequences in this specimen translate into the identical CDR3. The V and J genes are TRBV6-5 and TRBJ2-2; D is undetermined. This CDR3 comprises 13 residues. Trimming shortened V by 4 bases and J by 4 bases, and 7 bases separated the two germline ends. Germline V gene lookup returns CDR1 MNHEY and CDR2 SVGAGI. The CDR3 region is CASSSPGTGELFF. CDR3 coding DNA: TGTGCCAGCAGTTCCCCCGGCACCGGGGAGCTGTTTTTT.

V gene TRBV2 combines with J gene TRBJ1-2; D perhaps matches TRBD1 (5 bases). The CDR3 is 15 amino acids. V was clipped by 5 bases and J by 4 bases, with 17 bases between them. Germline V lookup: CDR1 SNHLY, CDR2 FYNNEI. The CDR3 region has the DNA TGTGCCAGCAGTACAGGAGGGGCGGCCTCCTATGGCTACACCTTC. Encoded protein: CASSTGGAASYGYTF.

This chain joins TRBV19 and TRBJ1-1; tentatively, D is TRBD1 (5 bases). V lost 5 bases and J 4 bases, leaving 11 bases between the germline ends. The CDR3 sequence is 13 residues long. The germline V gene encodes CDR1 LNHDA and CDR2 SQIVND (reference sequence). As DNA, the CDR3 is TGTGCCAGTAGTGCCCCAGGGCTCACTGAAGCTTTCTTT. Translating gives CASSAPGLTEAFF.